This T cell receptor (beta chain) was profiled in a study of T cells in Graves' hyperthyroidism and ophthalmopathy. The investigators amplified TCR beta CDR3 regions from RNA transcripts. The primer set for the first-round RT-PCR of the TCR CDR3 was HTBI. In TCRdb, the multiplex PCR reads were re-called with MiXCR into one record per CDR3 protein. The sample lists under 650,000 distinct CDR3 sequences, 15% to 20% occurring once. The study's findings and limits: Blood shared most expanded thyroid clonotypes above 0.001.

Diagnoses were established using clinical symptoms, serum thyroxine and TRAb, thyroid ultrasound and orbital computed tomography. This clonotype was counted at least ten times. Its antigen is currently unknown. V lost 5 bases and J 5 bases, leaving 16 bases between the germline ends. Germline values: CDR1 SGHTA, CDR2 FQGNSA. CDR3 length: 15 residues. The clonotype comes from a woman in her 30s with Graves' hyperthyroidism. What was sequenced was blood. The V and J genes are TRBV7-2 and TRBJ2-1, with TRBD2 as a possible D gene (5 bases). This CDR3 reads CASSLEGRADNEQFF. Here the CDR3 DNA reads TGTGCCAGCAGCCTAGAGGGTAGGGCGGACAATGAGCAGTTCTTC. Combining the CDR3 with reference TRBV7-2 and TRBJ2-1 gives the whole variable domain GAGVSQSPSNKVTEKGKDVELRCDPISGHTALYWYRQSLGQGLEFLIYFQGNSAPDKSGLPSDRFSAERTGGSVSTLTIQRTQQEDSAVYLCASSLEGRADNEQFFGPGTRLTVL.